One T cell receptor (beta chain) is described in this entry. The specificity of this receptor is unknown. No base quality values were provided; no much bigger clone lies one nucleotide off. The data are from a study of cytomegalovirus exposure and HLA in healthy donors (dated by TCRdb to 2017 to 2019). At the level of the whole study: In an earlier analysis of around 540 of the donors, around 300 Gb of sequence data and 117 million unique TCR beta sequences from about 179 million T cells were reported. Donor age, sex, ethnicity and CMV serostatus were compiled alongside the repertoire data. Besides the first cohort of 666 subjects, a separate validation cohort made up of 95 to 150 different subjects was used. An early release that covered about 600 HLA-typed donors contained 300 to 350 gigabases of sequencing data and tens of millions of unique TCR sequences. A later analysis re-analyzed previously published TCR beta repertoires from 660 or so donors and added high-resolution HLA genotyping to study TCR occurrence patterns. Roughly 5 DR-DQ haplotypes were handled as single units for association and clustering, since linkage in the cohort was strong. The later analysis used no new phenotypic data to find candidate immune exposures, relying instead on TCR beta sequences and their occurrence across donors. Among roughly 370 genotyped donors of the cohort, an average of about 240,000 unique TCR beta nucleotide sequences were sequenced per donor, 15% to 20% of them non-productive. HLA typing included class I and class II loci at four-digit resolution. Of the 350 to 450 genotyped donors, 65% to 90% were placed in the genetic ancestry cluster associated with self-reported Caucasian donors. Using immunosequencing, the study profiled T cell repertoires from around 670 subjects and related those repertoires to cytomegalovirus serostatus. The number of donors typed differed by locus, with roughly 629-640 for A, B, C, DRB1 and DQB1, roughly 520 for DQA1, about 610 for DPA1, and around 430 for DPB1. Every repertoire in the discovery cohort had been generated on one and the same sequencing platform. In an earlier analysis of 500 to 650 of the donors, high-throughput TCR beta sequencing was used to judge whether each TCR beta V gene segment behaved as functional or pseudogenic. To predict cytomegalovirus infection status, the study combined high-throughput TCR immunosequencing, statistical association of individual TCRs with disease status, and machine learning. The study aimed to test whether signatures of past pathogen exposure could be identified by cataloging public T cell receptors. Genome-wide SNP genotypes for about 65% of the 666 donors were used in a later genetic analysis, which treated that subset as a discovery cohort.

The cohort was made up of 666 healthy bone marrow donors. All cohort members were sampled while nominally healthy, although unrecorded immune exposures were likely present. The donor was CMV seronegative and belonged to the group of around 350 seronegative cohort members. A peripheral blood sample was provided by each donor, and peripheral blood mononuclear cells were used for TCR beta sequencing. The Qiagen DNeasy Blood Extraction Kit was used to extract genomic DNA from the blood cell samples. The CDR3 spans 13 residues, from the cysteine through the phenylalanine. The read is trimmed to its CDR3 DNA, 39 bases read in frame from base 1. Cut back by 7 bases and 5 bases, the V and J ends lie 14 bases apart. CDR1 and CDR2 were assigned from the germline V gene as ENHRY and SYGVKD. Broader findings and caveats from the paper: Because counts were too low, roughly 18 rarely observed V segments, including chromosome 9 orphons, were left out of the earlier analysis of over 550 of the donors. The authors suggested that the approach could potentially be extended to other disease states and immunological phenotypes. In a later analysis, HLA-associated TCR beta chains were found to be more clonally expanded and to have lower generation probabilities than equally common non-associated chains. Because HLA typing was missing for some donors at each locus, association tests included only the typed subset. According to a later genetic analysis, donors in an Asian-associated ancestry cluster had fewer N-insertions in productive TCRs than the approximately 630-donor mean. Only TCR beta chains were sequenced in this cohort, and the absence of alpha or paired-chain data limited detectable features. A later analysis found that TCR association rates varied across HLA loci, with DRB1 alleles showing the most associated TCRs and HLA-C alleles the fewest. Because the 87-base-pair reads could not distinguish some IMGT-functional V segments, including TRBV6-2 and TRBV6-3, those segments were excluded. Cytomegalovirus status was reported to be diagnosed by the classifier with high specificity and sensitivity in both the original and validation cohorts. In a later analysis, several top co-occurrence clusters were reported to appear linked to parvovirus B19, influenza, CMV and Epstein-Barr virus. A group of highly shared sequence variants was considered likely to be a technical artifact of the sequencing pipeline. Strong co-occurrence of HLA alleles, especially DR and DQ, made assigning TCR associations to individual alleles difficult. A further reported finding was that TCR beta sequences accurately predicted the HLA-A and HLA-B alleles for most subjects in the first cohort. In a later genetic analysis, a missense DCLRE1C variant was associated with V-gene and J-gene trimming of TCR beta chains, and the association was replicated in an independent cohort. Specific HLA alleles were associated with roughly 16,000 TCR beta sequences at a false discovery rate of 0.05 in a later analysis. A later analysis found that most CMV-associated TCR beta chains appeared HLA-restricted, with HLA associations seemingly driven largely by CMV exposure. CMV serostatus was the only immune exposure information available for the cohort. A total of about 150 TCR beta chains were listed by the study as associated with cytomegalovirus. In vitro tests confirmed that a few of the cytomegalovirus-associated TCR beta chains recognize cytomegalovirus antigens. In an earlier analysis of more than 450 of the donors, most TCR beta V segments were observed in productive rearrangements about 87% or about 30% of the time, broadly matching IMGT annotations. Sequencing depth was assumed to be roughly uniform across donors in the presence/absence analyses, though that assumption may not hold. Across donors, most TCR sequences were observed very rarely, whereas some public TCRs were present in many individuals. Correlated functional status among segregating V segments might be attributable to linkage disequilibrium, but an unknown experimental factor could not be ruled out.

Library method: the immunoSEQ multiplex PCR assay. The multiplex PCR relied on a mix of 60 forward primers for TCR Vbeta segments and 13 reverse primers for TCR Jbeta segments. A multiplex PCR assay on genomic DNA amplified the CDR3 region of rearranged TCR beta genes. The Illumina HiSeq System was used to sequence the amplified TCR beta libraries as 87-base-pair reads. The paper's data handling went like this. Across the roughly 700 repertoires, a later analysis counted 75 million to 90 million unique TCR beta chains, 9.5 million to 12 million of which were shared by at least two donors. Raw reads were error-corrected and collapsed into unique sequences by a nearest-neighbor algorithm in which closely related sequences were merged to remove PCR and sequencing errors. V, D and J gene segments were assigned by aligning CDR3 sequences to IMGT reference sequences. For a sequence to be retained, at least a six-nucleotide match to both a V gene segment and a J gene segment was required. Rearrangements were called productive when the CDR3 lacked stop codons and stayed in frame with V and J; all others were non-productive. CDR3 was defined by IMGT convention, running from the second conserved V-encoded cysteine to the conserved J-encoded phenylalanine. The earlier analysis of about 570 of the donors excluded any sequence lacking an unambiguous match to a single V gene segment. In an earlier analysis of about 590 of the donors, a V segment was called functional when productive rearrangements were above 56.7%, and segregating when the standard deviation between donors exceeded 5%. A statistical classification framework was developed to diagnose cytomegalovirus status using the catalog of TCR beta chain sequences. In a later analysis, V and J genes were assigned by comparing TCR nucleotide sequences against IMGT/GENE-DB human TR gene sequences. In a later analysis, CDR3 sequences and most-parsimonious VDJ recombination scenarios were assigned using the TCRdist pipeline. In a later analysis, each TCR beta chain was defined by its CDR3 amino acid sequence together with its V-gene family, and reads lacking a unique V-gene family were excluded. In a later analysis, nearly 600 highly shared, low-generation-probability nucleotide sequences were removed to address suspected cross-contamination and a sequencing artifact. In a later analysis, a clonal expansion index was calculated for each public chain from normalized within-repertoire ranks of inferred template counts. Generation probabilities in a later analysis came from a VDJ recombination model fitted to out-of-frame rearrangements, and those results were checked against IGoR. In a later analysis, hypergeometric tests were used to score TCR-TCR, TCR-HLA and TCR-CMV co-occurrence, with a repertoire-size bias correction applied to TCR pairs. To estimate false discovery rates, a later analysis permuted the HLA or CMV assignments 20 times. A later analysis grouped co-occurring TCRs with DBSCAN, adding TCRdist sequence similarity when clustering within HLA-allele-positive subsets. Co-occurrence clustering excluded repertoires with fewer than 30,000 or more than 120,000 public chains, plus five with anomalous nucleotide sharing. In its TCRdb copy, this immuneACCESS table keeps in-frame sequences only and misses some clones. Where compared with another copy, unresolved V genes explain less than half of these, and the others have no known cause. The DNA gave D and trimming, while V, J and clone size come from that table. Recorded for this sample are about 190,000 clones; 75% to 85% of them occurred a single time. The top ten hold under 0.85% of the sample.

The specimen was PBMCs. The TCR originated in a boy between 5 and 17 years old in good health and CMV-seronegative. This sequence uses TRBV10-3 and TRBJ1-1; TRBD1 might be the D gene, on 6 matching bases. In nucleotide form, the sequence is TGTGCCATCAAGATGTTACAGGGAACTGAAGCTTTCTTT. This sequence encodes CAIKMLQGTEAFF.